The rows below give T cell receptor beta chains drawn from one sample of a study of T cell responses to AZD1222 COVID-19 vaccine. Only in-frame clones appear in the TCRdb table, and some are missing; sequencing was by immunoSEQ multiplex PCR. The sample lists 130,000 or so clones, about nine tenths occurring once. This material consisted of peripheral blood, taken 28 days after the second AZD1222 dose. The receptor set was obtained from an adult who received the AZD1222 COVID-19 vaccine. CDR3s include the opening cysteine and the closing phenylalanine or tryptophan. Fields, in order: CDR3 length, J gene, clone size, D gene, V gene, CDR3 protein, CDR3 DNA. A D gene is named only where the DNA matches it firmly. Part of the rows lack a size; the others show once, few, many or a class for expanded clones.

CDR3 length: 15
J gene: TRBJ2-4
clone size: -
D gene: -
V gene: TRBV7-9
CDR3 protein: CASSLPGLGGNIQYF
CDR3 DNA: TGTGCCAGCAGCTTACCGGGACTTGGGGGAAACATTCAGTACTTC

CDR3 length: 14
J gene: TRBJ1-5
clone size: -
D gene: TRBD1
V gene: TRBV5-1
CDR3 protein: CASSADRGNQPQHF
CDR3 DNA: TGCGCCAGCAGTGCGGACAGGGGTAATCAGCCCCAGCATTTT

CDR3 length: 17
J gene: TRBJ2-1
clone size: -
D gene: -
V gene: TRBV11-3
CDR3 protein: CASRLTSERAYNDEQFF
CDR3 DNA: TGTGCCAGCAGGCTAACAAGCGAGCGCGCCTACAATGATGAGCAGTTCTTC

CDR3 length: 14
J gene: TRBJ1-1
clone size: -
D gene: -
V gene: TRBV5-1
CDR3 protein: CASRIDQVYPEAFF
CDR3 DNA: TGCGCCAGCAGGATAGATCAGGTTTACCCTGAAGCTTTCTTT

CDR3 length: 13
J gene: TRBJ2-7
clone size: -
D gene: TRBD2
V gene: TRBV5-1
CDR3 protein: CASKEGRGYEQYF
CDR3 DNA: TGCGCCAGCAAGGAGGGGAGGGGCTACGAGCAGTACTTC

CDR3 length: 15
J gene: TRBJ1-4
clone size: -
D gene: -
V gene: TRBV6-1
CDR3 protein: CASSEAYRKNEKLFF
CDR3 DNA: TGTGCCAGCAGTGAAGCCTACAGAAAAAATGAAAAACTGTTTTTT

CDR3 length: 14
J gene: TRBJ1-2
clone size: -
D gene: TRBD1
V gene: TRBV6-1
CDR3 protein: CASSEVRGQSGYTF
CDR3 DNA: TGTGCCAGCAGTGAGGTGAGGGGGCAGAGTGGCTACACCTTC

CDR3 length: 14
J gene: TRBJ1-2
clone size: -
D gene: -
V gene: TRBV28
CDR3 protein: CASSLGGLSYGYTF
CDR3 DNA: TGTGCCAGCAGTTTGGGAGGGCTTTCTTATGGCTACACCTTC

CDR3 length: 14
J gene: TRBJ2-7
clone size: once
D gene: TRBD1
V gene: TRBV11-2
CDR3 protein: CASGRGQGSYEQYF
CDR3 DNA: TGTGCCAGCGGGCGGGGACAGGGCTCCTACGAGCAGTACTTC

CDR3 length: 14
J gene: TRBJ2-1
clone size: -
D gene: -
V gene: TRBV6-5
CDR3 protein: CASSYSRGSREQFF
CDR3 DNA: TGTGCCAGCAGTTACTCGAGGGGCAGTAGGGAGCAGTTCTTC

CDR3 length: 15
J gene: TRBJ2-3
clone size: few
D gene: TRBD2
V gene: TRBV5-1
CDR3 protein: CASSLRLAGVSTQYF
CDR3 DNA: TGCGCCAGCAGCTTGAGGCTAGCGGGAGTATCAACGCAGTATTTT

CDR3 length: 13
J gene: TRBJ1-2
clone size: -
D gene: -
V gene: TRBV6-5
CDR3 protein: CASSSTAKEGYTF
CDR3 DNA: TGTGCCAGCAGCTCGACAGCCAAGGAAGGCTACACCTTC

CDR3 length: 15
J gene: TRBJ2-3
clone size: -
D gene: -
V gene: TRBV9
CDR3 protein: CASSVGGGFADTQYF
CDR3 DNA: TGTGCCAGCAGCGTAGGTGGCGGGTTTGCAGATACGCAGTATTTT

CDR3 length: 14
J gene: TRBJ1-2
clone size: -
D gene: -
V gene: TRBV20-1
CDR3 protein: CSASGSSEGYGYTF
CDR3 DNA: TGCAGTGCTAGTGGTTCATCGGAGGGGTATGGCTACACCTTC

CDR3 length: 14
J gene: TRBJ2-2
clone size: -
D gene: -
V gene: TRBV2
CDR3 protein: CASREDGGFGELFF
CDR3 DNA: TGTGCCAGCAGGGAGGACGGAGGGTTCGGGGAGCTGTTTTTT

CDR3 length: 14
J gene: TRBJ1-2
clone size: -
D gene: -
V gene: TRBV3-1/TRBV3-2
CDR3 protein: CASSPISTASGYTF
CDR3 DNA: TGTGCCAGCAGCCCGATATCCACCGCTAGTGGCTACACCTTC

CDR3 length: 15
J gene: TRBJ1-4
clone size: -
D gene: -
V gene: TRBV5-1
CDR3 protein: CASSFGIATNEKLFF
CDR3 DNA: TGCGCCAGCAGCTTTGGGATTGCAACTAATGAAAAACTGTTTTTT

CDR3 length: 15
J gene: TRBJ2-7
clone size: -
D gene: -
V gene: TRBV7-2
CDR3 protein: CASSSAATSSYEQYF
CDR3 DNA: TGTGCCAGCAGCTCTGCGGCGACTTCTTCCTACGAGCAGTACTTC

CDR3 length: 14
J gene: TRBJ2-5
clone size: -
D gene: -
V gene: TRBV9
CDR3 protein: CASSVGSGAETQYF
CDR3 DNA: TGTGCCAGCAGCGTAGGTTCGGGCGCGGAGACCCAGTACTTC

CDR3 length: 13
J gene: TRBJ2-1
clone size: -
D gene: -
V gene: TRBV9
CDR3 protein: CASSEGVTNEQFF
CDR3 DNA: TGTGCCAGCAGCGAGGGAGTAACGAATGAGCAGTTCTTC

CDR3 length: 14
J gene: TRBJ1-5
clone size: -
D gene: TRBD1
V gene: TRBV10-3
CDR3 protein: CAISGTGEAQPQHF
CDR3 DNA: TGTGCCATCAGTGGGACAGGGGAAGCCCAGCCCCAGCATTTT

CDR3 length: 14
J gene: TRBJ1-5
clone size: -
D gene: TRBD1
V gene: TRBV11-2
CDR3 protein: CASSSDRSNQPQHF
CDR3 DNA: TGTGCCAGCAGCTCGGACAGGAGCAATCAGCCCCAGCATTTT

CDR3 length: 16
J gene: TRBJ2-7
clone size: -
D gene: TRBD1
V gene: TRBV19
CDR3 protein: CASSTRRGQGKEEQYF
CDR3 DNA: TGTGCCAGTAGTACCAGGCGGGGACAGGGTAAGGAGGAGCAGTACTTC

CDR3 length: 13
J gene: TRBJ1-4
clone size: -
D gene: -
V gene: TRBV7-9
CDR3 protein: CASREALNEKLFF
CDR3 DNA: TGTGCCTCCCGGGAGGCGTTAAATGAAAAACTGTTTTTT

CDR3 length: 13
J gene: TRBJ1-1
clone size: -
D gene: -
V gene: TRBV7-3
CDR3 protein: CASSRIQGPEAFF
CDR3 DNA: TGTGCCAGCAGCCGGATTCAGGGACCCGAAGCTTTCTTT

CDR3 length: 13
J gene: TRBJ1-1
clone size: -
D gene: -
V gene: TRBV28
CDR3 protein: CASSTGLRAEAFF
CDR3 DNA: TGTGCCAGCTCCACAGGGTTGAGGGCTGAAGCTTTCTTT

CDR3 length: 14
J gene: TRBJ1-2
clone size: -
D gene: -
V gene: TRBV5-5
CDR3 protein: CASSLAVGDGGYTF
CDR3 DNA: TGTGCCAGCAGCTTGGCCGTGGGGGATGGTGGCTACACCTTC